These T cell receptor beta chains were read from a single sample in a study of OX40 agonist ivuxolimab in advanced cancers. TCRdb's copy holds only in-frame clones and misses some; the assay was immunoSEQ multiplex PCR. The data hold more than 90,000 clones, with around 85% observed a single time. The specimen comprised CD4+ or CD8+ T cells sorted from blood, sampled in a trial of the OX40 agonist ivuxolimab. Receptors originate from an adult with an advanced solid tumor such as melanoma, head and neck, liver or kidney cancer. Both conserved end residues are part of each CDR3. The D gene is left open where the match is weak. Part of the rows lack a size; the others show once, few, many or a class for expanded clones.

clone size	J gene	V gene	D gene	CDR3 protein	CDR3 DNA
-	TRBJ1-5	TRBV28	-	CASAGPLLNQPQHF	TGTGCCAGCGCCGGGCCTTTATTGAATCAGCCCCAGCATTTT
-	TRBJ2-7	TRBV28	-	CASTSVGSSYEQYF	TGTGCCAGCACCTCCGTGGGCTCCTCCTACGAGCAGTACTTC
-	TRBJ2-1	TRBV18	TRBD1	CASSRDRGGNEQFF	TGTGCCAGCTCTCGGGACAGGGGAGGTAATGAGCAGTTCTTC
-	TRBJ2-5	TRBV7-2	TRBD2	CASSPTSGNQETQYF	TGTGCCAGCAGCCCGACTAGCGGGAACCAAGAGACCCAGTACTTC
-	TRBJ2-5	TRBV20-1	-	CSATHQETQYF	TGCAGTGCTACCCACCAAGAGACCCAGTACTTC
-	TRBJ2-4	TRBV25-1	-	CASSVRDFLYF	TGTGCCAGCAGTGTCCGGGACTTCTTGTACTTC
-	TRBJ1-2	TRBV11-2	-	CASSPVGSGYTF	TGTGCCAGCAGCCCTGTGGGATCTGGCTACACCTTC
-	TRBJ2-3	TRBV13	TRBD2	CASKGTSLSDTQYF	TGTGCCAGCAAGGGGACTAGCCTCTCAGATACGCAGTATTTT
few	TRBJ1-2	TRBV28	-	CASSSGAGFGYTF	TGTGCCAGCAGTTCCGGGGCGGGGTTCGGCTACACCTTC
-	TRBJ1-5	TRBV30	TRBD1	CAWSKGGQYNQPQHF	TGTGCCTGGAGTAAAGGGGGACAGTACAATCAGCCCCAGCATTTT
-	TRBJ2-1	TRBV7-3	TRBD2	CASSPLAGGSNEQFF	TGTGCCAGCAGCCCTCTAGCGGGAGGGAGCAATGAGCAGTTCTTC
-	TRBJ2-7	TRBV6-5	TRBD2	CASSWEGSYEQYF	TGTGCCAGCAGTTGGGAGGGGTCCTACGAGCAGTACTTC
-	TRBJ1-2	TRBV5-4	TRBD1	CASSQGDRSYGYTF	TGTGCCAGCAGCCAAGGGGACAGGTCCTATGGCTACACCTTC
-	TRBJ1-1	TRBV25-1	TRBD1	CASMSGNRGNTEAFF	TGTGCCAGCATGTCGGGAAACAGGGGGAACACTGAAGCTTTCTTT
once	TRBJ2-1	TRBV4-1	-	CASSQEGGGPYNEQFF	TGCGCCAGCAGCCAAGAGGGAGGGGGCCCCTACAATGAGCAGTTCTTC
medium-sized	TRBJ1-1	TRBV29-1	-	CSVRAGDTEAFF	TGCAGCGTGAGGGCAGGGGATACTGAAGCTTTCTTT
-	TRBJ1-2	TRBV5-1	-	CASSLAAGNGYTF	TGCGCCAGCAGCTTGGCTGCAGGGAATGGCTACACCTTC
few	TRBJ1-2	TRBV19	-	CASSRDPRGYGYTF	TGTGCCAGTAGTCGGGACCCACGGGGGTATGGCTACACCTTC
-	TRBJ1-2	TRBV5-5	TRBD1	CASSSWTGGGGYTF	TGTGCCAGCAGCTCCTGGACAGGTGGTGGTGGCTACACCTTC
-	TRBJ2-7	TRBV7-8	-	CASSLSPTRREQYF	TGTGCCAGCAGCTTATCCCCAACGCGCCGGGAGCAGTACTTC
-	TRBJ2-5	TRBV18	-	CASSTYQETQYF	TGTGCCAGCTCAACGTACCAAGAGACCCAGTACTTC
-	TRBJ2-7	TRBV4-3	TRBD1	CASSPNRGTYEQYF	TGCGCCAGCAGCCCCAACAGGGGGACCTACGAGCAGTACTTC
-	TRBJ1-1	TRBV10-3	TRBD1	CAISDPGQVNTEAFF	TGTGCCATCAGTGACCCGGGACAGGTAAACACTGAAGCTTTCTTT
-	TRBJ1-5	TRBV7-2	TRBD1	CASSLRTGSDQPQHF	TGTGCCAGCAGCCTTCGGACAGGGTCCGATCAGCCCCAGCATTTT
-	TRBJ2-5	TRBV7-9	TRBD2	CASRRTSGVQETQYF	TGTGCCAGCAGGAGGACTAGCGGGGTCCAAGAGACCCAGTACTTC
-	TRBJ2-1	TRBV19	TRBD1	CASTPGTASSYNEQFF	TGTGCCAGTACCCCTGGGACAGCGAGCTCCTACAATGAGCAGTTCTTC
-	TRBJ1-1	TRBV6-1	-	CASSENVVRASEAFF	TGTGCCAGCAGTGAAAACGTTGTGAGGGCTTCTGAAGCTTTCTTT
-	TRBJ2-1	TRBV11-2	-	CASGQGSTYNEQFF	TGTGCCAGCGGCCAGGGGTCTACCTACAATGAGCAGTTCTTC
-	TRBJ2-7	TRBV27	TRBD2	CASRLRGAGVGYEQYF	TGTGCCAGCAGACTTCGAGGGGCGGGAGTCGGCTACGAGCAGTACTTC
-	TRBJ1-5	TRBV7-8	-	CASSLVGVNSNQPQHF	TGTGCCAGCAGCTTAGTGGGAGTAAATAGCAATCAGCCCCAGCATTTT
few	TRBJ2-5	TRBV6-5	-	CASSWGRFQETQYF	TGTGCCAGCAGTTGGGGACGGTTCCAAGAGACCCAGTACTTC
-	TRBJ2-7	TRBV7-2	TRBD2	CASSLAWSGGGLAAAYEQYF	TGTGCCAGCAGCTTAGCTTGGTCCGGGGGGGGACTAGCGGCAGCCTACGAGCAGTACTTC
-	TRBJ1-2	TRBV6-1	-	CASSRPPAHGYTF	TGTGCCAGCAGTCGACCTCCAGCCCATGGCTACACCTTC
-	TRBJ1-6	TRBV4-3	-	CASSQGGSSYNSPLHF	TGCGCCAGCAGCCAAGGTGGGAGCTCCTATAATTCACCCCTCCACTTT
-	TRBJ2-3	TRBV10-3	-	CATNGQGLDTQYF	TGTGCCACCAACGGTCAGGGATTAGATACGCAGTATTTT
-	TRBJ1-2	TRBV6-6	TRBD1	CASSSRDRGDYGYTF	TGTGCCAGCAGTTCCCGGGACAGGGGGGACTATGGCTACACCTTC
-	TRBJ1-1	TRBV5-6	-	CASSPTGRGNTEAFF	TGTGCCAGCAGCCCCACGGGGAGAGGGAACACTGAAGCTTTCTTT
-	TRBJ2-1	TRBV2	TRBD2	CASSPLAGTGNEQFF	TGTGCCAGCAGTCCCCTAGCGGGTACGGGGAATGAGCAGTTCTTC
medium-sized	TRBJ2-2	TRBV27	-	CASRPRQGARLKEAGGNTGELFF	TGTGCCAGCAGGCCAAGACAGGGGGCTAGGCTAAAGGAAGCGGGGGGAAACACCGGGGAGCTGTTTTTT
once	TRBJ2-7	TRBV7-3	-	CASSSYLGKQYF	TGTGCCAGCAGCTCATATTTAGGCAAGCAGTACTTC
medium-sized	TRBJ2-7	TRBV6-5	TRBD1	CASSSILTGSPYEQYF	TGTGCCAGCAGTTCGATCCTGACAGGGAGCCCCTACGAGCAGTACTTC
-	TRBJ1-6	TRBV4-3	-	CASSQEVNSPLHF	TGCGCCAGCAGCCAAGAAGTGAATTCACCCCTCCACTTT
-	TRBJ2-7	TRBV7-2	TRBD2	CASSVLAGTYEQYF	TGTGCCAGCAGCGTACTAGCGGGTACATACGAGCAGTACTTC
-	TRBJ2-7	TRBV4-3	-	CASSHRDDYEQYF	TGCGCCAGCAGCCACCGGGACGACTACGAGCAGTACTTC
-	TRBJ2-5	TRBV5-6	TRBD1	CASSLTTGLETQYF	TGTGCCAGCAGCTTGACGACAGGGCTGGAGACCCAGTACTTC
-	TRBJ1-5	TRBV28	-	CASSLIPYNQPQHF	TGTGCCAGCAGTTTAATCCCCTACAATCAGCCCCAGCATTTT
-	TRBJ2-5	TRBV18	TRBD1	CASSPRQGARETQYF	TGTGCCAGCTCACCCAGACAGGGGGCGCGGGAGACCCAGTACTTC
-	TRBJ2-7	TRBV11-2	-	CASSLEGRGSYEQYF	TGTGCCAGCAGCTTAGAAGGACGGGGGTCCTACGAGCAGTACTTC
few	TRBJ1-1	TRBV7-2	-	CASSLATRGEAFF	TGTGCCAGCAGCTTAGCCACGCGCGGTGAAGCTTTCTTT
-	TRBJ1-1	TRBV2	-	CASSGRSKFTEAFF	TGTGCCAGCAGTGGAAGGTCCAAGTTCACTGAAGCTTTCTTT